This record covers a single T cell receptor beta chain. No antigen is known for it. All of the isolated RNA was reverse transcribed, so expressed TCRB transcripts were sequenced. The data were produced by immunoSEQ multiplex PCR, yet TCRdb's version contains in-frame clones alone and is incomplete. The table records around 280,000 clones, approximately 15% of them present only once. The CDR3 is 15 amino acids. The V end was cut by 7 bases, the J end by 3 bases, with 18 bases between. The germline gives CDR1 MNHNY, CDR2 SVGAGI (reference sequence). The sample is drawn from a study of beta chain features in type 1 diabetes. Study outcomes and limitations: Sampled from patients, naive, central memory and Treg TCRB repertoires appeared more similar than those sampled from healthy donors. There was a moderate but significant shortening of TCRB CDR3s in all four CD4+ subsets of Type 1 diabetes patients.

The chain uses TRBV6-6 and TRBJ1-1; no firm D call. The sequenced sample consisted of naive CD4+ T cells from blood. This clonotype was sampled from a man between 18 and 29 years old with type 1 diabetes. The CDR3 loop is CASTSSSGWYTEAFF. The CDR3 DNA sequence: TGTGCCAGCACATCAAGTTCGGGTTGGTACACTGAAGCTTTCTTT.